A selection of T cell receptor beta chains follows, all from one sample in a study of Graves' ophthalmopathy and Graves' hyperthyroidism. MiXCR was run by TCRdb on the multiplex PCR reads, yielding one entry per CDR3 protein. This sample yields about half a million distinct CDR3 sequences, of which 14% are seen a single time; 9.5% to 10% belongs to the top ten. The sample comprised blood. All receptors derive from a woman under 40 with Graves' ophthalmopathy. CDR3s include the opening cysteine and the closing phenylalanine or tryptophan. D genes are given only for firm matches. Not all rows give a size; the values are once, few, many and, for expanded clones, a class.

d_gene | abundance | j_gene | v_gene | CDR3aa | CDR3nt
NA | many | TRBJ2-7 | TRBV9 | CASRVTGFWEQYF | TGTGCCAGCAGGGTTACAGGGTTTTGGGAGCAGTACTTC
NA | NA | TRBJ2-7 | TRBV28 | CASLPTDSYEQYF | TGTGCCAGCCTCCCAACGGACTCCTACGAGCAGTACTTC
NA | many | TRBJ2-2 | TRBV5-1 | CASSPGAGGELFF | TGCGCCAGCAGCCCCGGGGCGGGCGGGGAGCTGTTTTTT
NA | many | TRBJ1-6 | TRBV20-1 | CSARRSGRNYNSPLHF | TGCAGTGCTAGGAGGTCGGGGCGGAATTATAATTCACCCCTCCACTTT
NA | many | TRBJ1-5 | TRBV12-3/TRBV12-4 | CASSSPGHLNQPQHF | TGTGCCAGCAGTTCGCCGGGACACCTCAATCAGCCCCAGCATTTT
NA | many | TRBJ1-2 | TRBV27 | CASSVKGYGYTF | TGTGCCAGCAGTGTCAAGGGGTATGGCTACACCTTC
NA | many | TRBJ2-7 | TRBV28 | CASRVRSGDSYEQYF | TGTGCCAGCAGGGTTCGGTCAGGAGACTCCTACGAGCAGTACTTC
NA | many | TRBJ2-7 | TRBV27 | CASSLLVGSSPYEQYF | TGTGCCAGCAGTTTATTGGTCGGGAGTAGTCCCTACGAGCAGTACTTC
TRBD1 | many | TRBJ2-7 | TRBV27 | CASSFRTGGPYEQYF | TGTGCCAGCAGTTTTAGGACAGGGGGACCCTACGAGCAGTACTTC
NA | few | TRBJ1-6 | TRBV3-1 | CASSHGYTGTHNSPLHF | TGTGCCAGCAGCCATGGATACACCGGGACTCATAATTCACCCCTCCACTTT
NA | NA | TRBJ1-1 | TRBV24-1 | CATSESRTNTEAFF | TGTGCCACCAGTGAATCCCGGACGAACACTGAAGCTTTCTTT
NA | many | TRBJ2-7 | TRBV29-1 | CSVEDAHSYEQYF | TGCAGCGTTGAAGACGCCCACTCCTACGAGCAGTACTTC
TRBD2 | NA | TRBJ2-7 | TRBV20-1 | CSARVRTSGRAITYEQYF | TGCAGTGCTAGAGTTCGGACTAGCGGGAGGGCGATTACCTACGAGCAGTACTTC
NA | many | TRBJ2-5 | TRBV7-2 | CASSLVPDSHQETQYF | TGTGCCAGCAGCTTAGTCCCCGACAGCCACCAAGAGACCCAGTACTTC
NA | many | TRBJ2-5 | TRBV7-3 | CASSLTPGPQETQYF | TGTGCCAGCAGCTTAACCCCAGGACCCCAAGAGACCCAGTACTTC
NA | many | TRBJ2-7 | TRBV7-9 | CASSPLGHEQYF | TGTGCCAGCAGCCCCCTCGGCCACGAGCAGTACTTC
TRBD2 | NA | TRBJ2-7 | TRBV6-1 | CASSEERASGGEQYF | TGTGCCAGCAGTGAAGAAAGGGCTAGCGGGGGGGAGCAGTACTTC
NA | many | TRBJ1-6 | TRBV11-3 | CASSQGQSNSPLHF | TGTGCCAGCAGCCAAGGCCAGTCTAATTCACCCCTCCACTTT
NA | NA | TRBJ1-2 | TRBV4-2 | CASSRNVFEAYGYTF | TGTGCCAGCAGTCGAAACGTGTTTGAAGCCTATGGCTACACCTTC
NA | NA | TRBJ1-2 | TRBV27 | CASTPRARGAHPHGYTF | TGTGCCAGCACCCCGCGGGCGAGGGGGGCGCATCCCCATGGCTACACCTTC
TRBD1 | many | TRBJ1-2 | TRBV5-1 | CASSLVPDRLGYTF | TGCGCCAGCAGCTTGGTACCGGACAGGCTGGGCTACACCTTC
TRBD1 | many | TRBJ2-2 | TRBV12-3/TRBV12-4 | CASSTTGGSNTGELFF | TGTGCCAGCAGCACCACAGGGGGTTCTAACACCGGGGAGCTGTTTTTT
TRBD2 | many | TRBJ2-7 | TRBV15 | CATSQSPQRGPYEQYF | TGTGCCACCAGCCAATCCCCCCAGCGGGGGCCCTACGAGCAGTACTTC
TRBD1 | many | TRBJ2-4 | TRBV7-3 | CASARSTGGRDIKYF | TGTGCCAGCGCCCGGAGTACAGGGGGCAGGGACATTAAGTACTTC
TRBD1 | NA | TRBJ1-5 | TRBV7-9 | CASSRGTDNQPQHF | TGTGCCAGCAGCCGCGGGACAGATAATCAGCCCCAGCATTTT
NA | many | TRBJ1-1 | TRBV5-1 | CASSSRTEPNTEAFF | TGCGCCAGCAGCTCTCGGACAGAGCCGAACACTGAAGCTTTCTTT